Listed here are 11 T cell receptor beta chains from one sample, sequenced in a study of blood T cell repertoires in COVID-19. The repertoire was sequenced with immunoSEQ multiplex PCR; TCRdb's copy has only in-frame clones and lacks some. Of 250,000 to 300,000 clones detected, around four fifths appear once; the ten largest clones hold 4.6%. The sequencing sample was made of peripheral blood. These receptors were taken from a man in his sixties who had recovered from COVID-19.

The genes are TRBV2 and TRBJ1-1; 7 bases are a match to TRBD1. Trimming took 4 bases from V and 2 from J; bases not matched to a gene: 16. Germline V gene data show CDR1 as SNHLY and CDR2 as FYNNEI. The CDR3 covers 18 residues. This CDR3 is CASSGGQAISNVNTEAFF. In nucleotides, the CDR3 is TGTGCCAGCAGTGGAGGACAGGCGATTTCAAATGTTAACACTGAAGCTTTCTTT.

This clone has just one count. The chain has TRBV6-5 and TRBJ1-5; 10 bases match TRBD1. CDR1 and CDR2 (germline): MNHEY, SVGAGI. The CDR3 has 15 amino acids. V lost 4 bases and J lost 1; bases outside the gene matches: 1. The CDR3: CASSSDRGSNQPQHF. The CDR3, as DNA: TGTGCCAGCAGTTCGGACAGGGGGAGCAATCAGCCCCAGCATTTT.

This clone was seen a handful of times. The V and J genes are TRBV2 and TRBJ1-1; D remains ambiguous. The V end was cut by 1 base, the J end by 2 bases, with 11 bases between. Per germline, CDR1 SNHLY and CDR2 FYNNEI. The CDR3 has 15 residues. The CDR3 region is CASSEVLQRNTEAFF. CDR3 in DNA: TGTGCCAGCAGTGAAGTGTTACAGAGAAACACTGAAGCTTTCTTT. Full variable domain (rest looked up from reference TRBV2 and TRBJ1-1): EPEVTQTPSHQVTQMGQEVILRCVPISNHLYFYWYRQILGQKVEFLVSFYNNEISEKSEIFDDQFSVERPDGSNFTLKIRSTKLEDSAMYFCASSEVLQRNTEAFFGQGTRLTVV.

The chain links TRBV30 to TRBJ2-3; unclear D gene. Germline V gene data show CDR1 as GTSNPN and CDR2 as SVGIG (reference sequence). The V and J ends lost 3 bases and 2 bases respectively, with 6 bases between them. There are 12 residues in the CDR3. CDR3 DNA sequence: TGTGCCTGGAGCCCTAACACAGATACGCAGTATTTT. Protein sequence: CAWSPNTDTQYF.

The CDR3 nucleotides read TGCGCCAGCAGCTCGTCAGGGGGTGAAGCTTTCTTT. Its protein is CASSSSGGEAFF. The V gene is TRBV5-1, the J gene TRBJ1-1; 7 nucleotides align to TRBD1. Germline CDR1 SGHRS, CDR2 YFSETQ. The CDR3 spans 12 residues. V was pared by 3 bases and J by 7 bases, with 3 bases of the junction left unmatched.

This clone was picked up one time. The V and J genes are TRBV5-6 and TRBJ1-5; TRBD1 matches at 10 bases. Germline V gene data show CDR1 as SGHDT and CDR2 as YYEEEE. V shed 1 base, J shed 7 bases, and the junction held 5 bases outside the gene matches. The length of the CDR3 is 15 residues. The DNA for the CDR3 is TGTGCCAGCAGCTTGCGGGACAGGGGTGGGCAGCCCCAGCATTTT. Translated: CASSLRDRGGQPQHF.

The V and J genes are TRBV14 and TRBJ1-1, with 8 bases fitting TRBD1. J lost 2 bases, V lost 4 bases, and 6 bases had no gene match. The CDR3 covers 15 residues. Looked up from germline, CDR1 is SGHDN and CDR2 is FVKESK. The CDR3 region has the DNA TGTGCCAGCAGCCTCCGGACAGGGCGAAACACTGAAGCTTTCTTT. Amino acid sequence: CASSLRTGRNTEAFF.

V is TRBV10-3 and J is TRBJ1-5, with D hard to call. The V and J ends lost 6 bases and 3 bases respectively, with 9 bases between them. Germline values: CDR1 ENHRY, CDR2 SYGVKD. The length of the CDR3 is 13 residues. CDR3 loop: CAIRPGLNQPQHF. CDR3 DNA: TGTGCCATCAGACCGGGTCTCAATCAGCCCCAGCATTTT.

The V call is TRBV6-5, the J call TRBJ1-1; D might be TRBD1 (6 bases). From germline, CDR1 is MNHEY and CDR2 SVGAGI. Trimming took off 0 bases at V and 4 bases at J, with 12 bases between the two ends. The CDR3 spans 15 residues. In nucleotides, the CDR3 is TGTGCCAGCAGTTACTCGCGGGGGCGCGTCACTGAAGCTTTCTTT. The encoded protein is CASSYSRGRVTEAFF.

This rearrangement joins TRBV7-9 to TRBJ1-5; 9 nucleotides agree with TRBD1. Germline values: CDR1 SEHNR, CDR2 FQNEAQ (reference sequence). The CDR3 contains 14 residues. The J segment lost 5 bases and the V segment lost 5 bases, leaving 4 bases of the junction unmatched. The CDR3 sequence: CASSATGGHQPQHF. The CDR3 nucleotides read TGTGCCAGCAGCGCAACAGGGGGCCATCAGCCCCAGCATTTT.

This clone was counted only a few times. The CDR3 region is CASSRAGTGELFF. The CDR3 DNA reads TGTGCCAGCAGCCGAGCGGGAACCGGGGAGCTGTTTTTT. This sequence joins TRBV3-1 (or the pseudogene TRBV3-2) and TRBJ2-2; 7 nucleotides agree with TRBD2. With V trimmed by 4 bases and J by 5 bases, 1 base remained unmatched. The germline V gene encodes CDR1 LGHDT and CDR2 YNNKEL (reference sequence). The CDR3 consists of 13 residues.